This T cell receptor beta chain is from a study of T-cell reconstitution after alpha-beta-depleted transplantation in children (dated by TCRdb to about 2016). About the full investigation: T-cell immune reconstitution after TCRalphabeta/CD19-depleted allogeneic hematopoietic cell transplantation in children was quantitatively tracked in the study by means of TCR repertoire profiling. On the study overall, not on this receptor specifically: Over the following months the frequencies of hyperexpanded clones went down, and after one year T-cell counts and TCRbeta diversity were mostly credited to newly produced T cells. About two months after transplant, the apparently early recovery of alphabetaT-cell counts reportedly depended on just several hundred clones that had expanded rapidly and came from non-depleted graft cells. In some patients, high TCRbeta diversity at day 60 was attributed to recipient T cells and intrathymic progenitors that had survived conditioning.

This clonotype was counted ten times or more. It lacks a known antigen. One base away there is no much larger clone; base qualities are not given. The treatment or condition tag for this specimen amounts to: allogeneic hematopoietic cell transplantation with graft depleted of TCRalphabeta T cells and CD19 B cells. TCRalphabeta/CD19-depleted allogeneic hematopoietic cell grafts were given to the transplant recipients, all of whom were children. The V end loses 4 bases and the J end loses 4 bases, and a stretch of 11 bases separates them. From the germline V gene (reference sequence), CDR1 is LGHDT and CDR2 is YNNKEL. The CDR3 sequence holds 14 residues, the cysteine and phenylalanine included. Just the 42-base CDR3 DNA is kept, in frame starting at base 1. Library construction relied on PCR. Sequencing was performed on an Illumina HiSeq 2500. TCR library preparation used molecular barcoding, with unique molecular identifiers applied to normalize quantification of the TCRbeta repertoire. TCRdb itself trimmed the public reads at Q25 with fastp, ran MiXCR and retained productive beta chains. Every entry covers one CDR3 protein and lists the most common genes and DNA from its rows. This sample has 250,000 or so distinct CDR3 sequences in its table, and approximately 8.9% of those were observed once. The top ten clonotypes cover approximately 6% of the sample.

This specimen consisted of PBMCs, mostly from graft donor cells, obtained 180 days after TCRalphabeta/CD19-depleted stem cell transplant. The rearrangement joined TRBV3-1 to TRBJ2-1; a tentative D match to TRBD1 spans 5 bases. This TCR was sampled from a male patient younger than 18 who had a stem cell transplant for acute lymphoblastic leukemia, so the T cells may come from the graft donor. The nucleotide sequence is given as TGTGCCAGCAGCCCCCTGACAGCTTACAATGAGCAGTTCTTC. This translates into CASSPLTAYNEQFF.